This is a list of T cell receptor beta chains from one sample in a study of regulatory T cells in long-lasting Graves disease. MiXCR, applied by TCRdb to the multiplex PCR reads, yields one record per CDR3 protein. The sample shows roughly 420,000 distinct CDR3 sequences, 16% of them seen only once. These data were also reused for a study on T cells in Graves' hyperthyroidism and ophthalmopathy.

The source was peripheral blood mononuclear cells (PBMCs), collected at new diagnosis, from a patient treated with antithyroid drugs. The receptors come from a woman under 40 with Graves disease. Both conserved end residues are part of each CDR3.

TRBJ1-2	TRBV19	CASSMTASYGYTF
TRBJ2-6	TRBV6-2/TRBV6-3	CASSYEGGSGANVLTF
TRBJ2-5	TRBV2	CASQTGTGQETQYF
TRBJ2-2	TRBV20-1	CSARGTRLESGELFF
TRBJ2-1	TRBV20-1	CSARGLAGRGSSYNEQFF
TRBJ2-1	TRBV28	CASSFHSGVYNEQFF
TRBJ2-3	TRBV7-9	CASSLVRWRDTQYF
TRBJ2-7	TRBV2	CASSAGHRLAASYEQYF
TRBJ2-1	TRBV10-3	CAISESKAGRSYNEQFF
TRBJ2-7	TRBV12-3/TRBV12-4	CASRSDRAREQYF
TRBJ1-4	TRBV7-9	CASSSTLVATNEKLFF
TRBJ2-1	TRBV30	CAWSSKTGTSILDEQFF
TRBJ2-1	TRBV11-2	CASSGWGGLAGNNEQFF
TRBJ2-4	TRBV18	CASSRTGGVENIQYF
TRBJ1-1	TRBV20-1	CSARPPWEGRGAFF
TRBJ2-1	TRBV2	CASKGNPGGFF
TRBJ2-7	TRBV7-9	CASSLGGITYEQYF
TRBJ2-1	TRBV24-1	CATSAPGVNYNEQFF
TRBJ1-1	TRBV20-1	CSARDGIPRNTEAFF
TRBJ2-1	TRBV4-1	CASSQRDWRSDYNEQFF
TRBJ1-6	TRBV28	CASSRSTVSSYNSPPHF
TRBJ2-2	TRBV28	CASRHGQGMNTGELFF
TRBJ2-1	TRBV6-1	CAIMGLAGDNEQFF
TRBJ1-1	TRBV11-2	CASSSGTGLASEAFF
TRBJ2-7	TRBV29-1	CSVERLAGDEQYF
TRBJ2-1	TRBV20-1	CSAPTLRDEQFF
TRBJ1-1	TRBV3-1	CASSQAGTGNTEAFF
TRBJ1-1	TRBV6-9	CAGSYGQNTEAFF
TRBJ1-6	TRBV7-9	CASSPAINSPLHF
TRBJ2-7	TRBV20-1	CSARLAGYEQYF
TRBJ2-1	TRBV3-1	CASSQSFSRYNEQFF
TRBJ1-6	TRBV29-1	CSVRRDYGSPLHF
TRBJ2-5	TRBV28	CASSSRIRGGAETQYF
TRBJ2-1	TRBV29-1	CSVGGLAGGPAYNEQFF
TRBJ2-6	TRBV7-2	CASSLATGDGANVLTF
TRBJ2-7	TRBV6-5	CASSLTLEGALFDYEQYF
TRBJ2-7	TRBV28	CASNHQGYEQYF
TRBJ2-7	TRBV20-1	CSAYGTGSYEQYF
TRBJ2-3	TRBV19	CASSIDGSTDTQYF
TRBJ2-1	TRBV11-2	CASSFSGASYNEQFF
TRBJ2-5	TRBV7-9	CASRFGGEETQYF
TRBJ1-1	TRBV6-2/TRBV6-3	CASSYANTNTEAFF
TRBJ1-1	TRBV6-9	CASSYSEGPSAFF
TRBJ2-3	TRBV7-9	CASSLVAAFPLENTDTQYF
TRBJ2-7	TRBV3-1	CASSQGLAGEQYF
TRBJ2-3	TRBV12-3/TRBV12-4	CASRPGGGTDTQYF
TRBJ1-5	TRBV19	CASVTAYSNQPQHF
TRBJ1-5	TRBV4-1	CASSREGARPYSNQPQHF
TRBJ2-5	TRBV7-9	CASSWLEGVGETQYF